The subject of this entry is one TCR beta chain. The data are from a study of shared clonotypes between healthy human individuals. As for the study in general: Three CD4 naive, three CD4 memory, two CD8 naive and one CD8 memory plate were used per donor.

Sequencing used immunoSEQ multiplex PCR; TCRdb keeps in-frame clones, though not all of them. The repertoire consists of 2 million to 2.5 million clones, with about nine tenths occurring once and the leading ten covering around 0.35%. The V end lost 4 bases, the J end lost 8 bases, and 19 bases lay between the germline ends. Germline V gene data show CDR1 as SGHNT and CDR2 as YYREEE (reference sequence). The CDR3 loop spans 15 amino acids. The material sequenced was naive CD4+ T cells from PBMCs. Subset indicated: CD45RA+ positively selected. The chain is built from TRBV5-4 and TRBJ2-1; D could derive from TRBD1 or TRBD2 (5 bases each). The TCR comes from a man between 18 and 35 years old in good health. Some clones in this sample may be carry-over from other donors' samples. CDR3: CASSLLGVGVDEQFF. The CDR3 nucleotides are TGTGCCAGCAGCCTCTTGGGGGTGGGGGTCGATGAGCAGTTCTTC.